These 22 T cell receptor beta chains were all obtained from the same sample, sequenced in a study of OX40 agonist ivuxolimab in advanced cancers. Libraries were prepared by immunoSEQ multiplex PCR; TCRdb keeps only in-frame clonotypes and omits some of them. The sample has about 40,000 clones, almost 85% seen once. The source material was CD4+ or CD8+ T cells sorted from blood, sampled in a trial of the OX40 agonist ivuxolimab. Receptor source: an adult with an advanced solid tumor such as melanoma, head and neck, liver or kidney cancer.

This clone has only one observation. The chain is built from TRBV6-1 and TRBJ2-5, with a weak D call TRBD2 (6 bases). V was clipped by 8 bases and J by 0 bases, with 16 bases between them. This CDR3 spans 15 amino acids. In germline, CDR1 is MNHNS, CDR2 SASEGT. The DNA for the CDR3 is TGTGCCAGCCTGAGGGCTAGCGTGTACCAAGAGACCCAGTACTTC. Protein: CASLRASVYQETQYF.

This clone appeared a single time. The chain joins TRBV27 to TRBJ2-7; the match to TRBD1 covers 7 bases. Germline CDR1 MNHEY, CDR2 SMNVEV (reference sequence). The CDR3 totals 15 residues. With V trimmed by 6 bases and J by 2 bases, 10 bases remained unmatched. Here the CDR3 reads CASSTDRSSTYEQYF. The CDR3 nucleotides read TGTGCCAGCAGCACGGACAGGTCCTCCACCTACGAGCAGTACTTC.

The rearrangement links TRBV2 to TRBJ2-7; D is tentatively TRBD1 or TRBD2 (5 bases each). The germline gives CDR1 SNHLY, CDR2 FYNNEI. The CDR3 covers 15 residues. Trimming cost V 4 bases and J 2 bases, with 15 bases left between them. CDR3 amino acids: CASSGGTELPYEQYF. DNA for the CDR3: TGTGCCAGCAGTGGGGGGACCGAGCTCCCCTACGAGCAGTACTTC.

This rearrangement joins TRBV27 to TRBJ2-7, with TRBD1 as a possible D gene (6 bases). This CDR3 has 15 residues. Germline V lookup: CDR1 MNHEY, CDR2 SMNVEV (reference sequence). V lost 3 bases to trimming and J lost 2 bases, with 14 bases between them. The CDR3 DNA sequence: TGTGCCAGCAGTTTCTCCGGACAGCGCGCCTACGAGCAGTACTTC. Its translation: CASSFSGQRAYEQYF.

This sequence joins TRBV9 and TRBJ1-5; D is unresolved. CDR1 SGDLS and CDR2 YYNGEE come from the germline V gene. Trimming removed 0 bases at V and 3 bases at J, with 7 bases between. The CDR3 loop spans 14 amino acids. The CDR3: CASSVGRNNQPQHF. The CDR3 nucleotides read TGTGCCAGCAGCGTAGGCAGAAACAATCAGCCCCAGCATTTT.

This clone showed up just once. This sequence joins TRBV6-5 and TRBJ2-7; 13 nucleotides align to TRBD2. Germline V CDR1 and CDR2: MNHEY, SVGAGI. CDR3 length: 15 amino acids. The V gene end was trimmed by 4 bases and the J gene end by 3 bases; junction bases not matched to a gene: 3. The CDR3 spells CASSLGLAGVYEQYF. As DNA, the CDR3 is TGTGCCAGCAGTTTAGGACTAGCGGGAGTCTACGAGCAGTACTTC.

This rearrangement joins TRBV19 to TRBJ1-1; D is possibly TRBD1 (5 bases). This CDR3 has 13 residues. V was shortened by 3 bases and J by 13 bases, with 18 bases between the two germline ends. Germline CDR1 LNHDA, CDR2 SQIVND (reference sequence). The CDR3 loop is CASSIGGDGRSFF. CDR3 in DNA: TGTGCCAGTAGTATCGGGGGAGACGGACGGAGTTTCTTT.

The chain carries TRBV2 and TRBJ2-5, with 7 positions matching TRBD2. The germline V gene encodes CDR1 SNHLY and CDR2 FYNNEI. This CDR3 has 15 residues. The ends lost 7 bases at V and 1 base at J; junction bases unmatched: 9. CDR3 bases: TGTGCCAGCAATTATTTGGGCGGGGGCCAAGAGACCCAGTACTTC. Its protein product is CASNYLGGGQETQYF.

The chain combines TRBV10-3 with TRBJ2-3; TRBD1 might be the D (5 bases). The CDR3 is made up of 14 amino acids. From germline, CDR1 is ENHRY and CDR2 SYGVKD. Between the trimmed V and J ends, which lost 10 bases and 0 bases, there was a span of 14 bases. Here the CDR3 reads CATLGPVSTDTQYF. The CDR3 nucleotides read TGTGCCACCCTGGGGCCGGTTAGCACAGATACGCAGTATTTT.

The genes are TRBV5-4 and TRBJ2-3; maybe TRBD1 (5 bases). Trimming took 2 bases from V and 0 from J, leaving 10 bases between them. This CDR3 is built from 15 residues. Looked up from germline, CDR1 is SGHNT and CDR2 is YYREEE (reference sequence). The CDR3 loop is CASSLTDSSTDTQYF. The CDR3 nucleotides read TGTGCCAGCAGCTTAACAGACAGTAGCACAGATACGCAGTATTTT. Based on the CDR3 plus reference TRBV5-4 and TRBJ2-3, the full variable domain is ETGVTQSPTHLIKTRGQQVTLRCSSQSGHNTVSWYQQALGQGPQFIFQYYREEENGRGNFPPRFSGLQFPNYSSELNVNALELDDSALYLCASSLTDSSTDTQYFGPGTRLTVL.

V is TRBV9 and J is TRBJ2-1, with 8 bases aligning to TRBD1. The junction had 7 bases not matched to a gene; V was cut back by 4 bases and J by 4 bases. This CDR3 is built from 15 residues. Germline CDR1 reads SGDLS; CDR2 reads YYNGEE. CDR3 DNA: TGTGCCAGCAGCATAACGGGACAGGCATACAATGAGCAGTTCTTC. Translated, it gives CASSITGQAYNEQFF.

The rearrangement uses TRBV11-2 and TRBJ1-1; D remains unclear. Trimming took 5 bases from V and 3 from J, leaving 16 bases between them. CDR3 length equals 15 residues. Germline V gene data show CDR1 as SGHAT and CDR2 as FQNNGV. The CDR3 region is CASSPRDPGDTEAFF. The CDR3 DNA follows: TGTGCCAGCAGCCCCCGTGACCCGGGCGACACTGAAGCTTTCTTT.

In this sample, this clone turned up a few times. J is TRBJ1-4 and V is TRBV30, with 8 positions matching TRBD1. Germline V gene data show CDR1 as GTSNPN and CDR2 as SVGIG (reference sequence). The V segment lost 5 bases and the J segment 8 bases; nucleotides outside the gene matches: 7. This CDR3 region has 13 residues. This chain's CDR3 is CAWGRDRNEKLFF. In nucleotides, the CDR3 is TGTGCCTGGGGGAGGGACAGGAACGAAAAACTGTTTTTT. Full variable domain (missing parts from reference TRBV30 and TRBJ1-4): SQTIHQWPATLVQPVGSPLSLECTVEGTSNPNLYWYRQAAGRGLQLLFYSVGIGQISSEVPQNLSASRPQDRQFILSSKKLLLSDSGFYLCAWGRDRNEKLFFGSGTQLSVL.

The rearrangement joins TRBV28 to TRBJ1-2, with 8 positions matching TRBD1. V shed 4 bases and J 3 bases; nucleotides not matched to a gene: 4. The germline V gene encodes CDR1 MDHEN and CDR2 SYDVKM. The CDR3 is made up of 14 amino acids. The CDR3 bases are TGTGCCAGCAGTTCGACGGGACAGGACTATGGCTACACCTTC. It translates to CASSSTGQDYGYTF.

CDR3 sequence (DNA): TGTGCCAGCAGCCCCACAGGGTACTCTGGAAACACCATATATTTT. Translation: CASSPTGYSGNTIYF. The V gene is TRBV27, the J gene TRBJ1-3; maybe TRBD1 (6 bases). V shed 6 bases and J shed 0 bases, with 12 bases lying between them. Germline loops: CDR1 MNHEY, CDR2 SMNVEV (reference sequence). The CDR3 length is 15 residues.

V and J are TRBV5-1 and TRBJ2-5; D remains unclear. The J call may be wrong; the DNA end is better matched by TRBJ2-7. Germline V gene sequence: CDR1 SGHRS, CDR2 YFSETQ. The CDR3 is made up of 14 amino acids. CDR3 in amino acids: CASSLDAFTGEQYF. The CDR3 bases are TGCGCCAGCAGCTTGGATGCCTTTACGGGCGAGCAGTACTTC.

The V call is TRBV9, the J call TRBJ2-7; D unresolved. The CDR3 is 15 residues long. Trimming took off 4 bases at V and 7 bases at J, with 21 bases between the two ends. Germline lookup yields CDR1 SGDLS and CDR2 YYNGEE. This CDR3 is CASSPLPSSLGEQYF. DNA of the CDR3: TGTGCCAGCAGCCCCCTACCTTCTTCTCTGGGAGAGCAGTACTTC.

V and J are TRBV28 and TRBJ1-1; no definite D call. In germline, CDR1 is MDHEN, CDR2 SYDVKM. The V end lost 5 bases, the J end lost 0 bases, and 10 bases lay between the germline ends. The CDR3 contains 14 residues. The CDR3 is CASSRRVLNTEAFF. In DNA, the CDR3 is TGTGCCAGCAGTCGGAGGGTGCTGAACACTGAAGCTTTCTTT.

This clone has more than one count but fewer than ten. DNA of the CDR3: TGTGCCAGCAGTGACTCGAGTCAGGGGACCCCCCTCCACTTT. Translation gives CASSDSSQGTPLHF. The V call is TRBV6-4, the J call TRBJ1-6; maybe TRBD1 (6 bases). This CDR3 spans 14 amino acids. V was clipped by 0 bases and J by 13 bases, with 13 bases between them. Germline V gene sequence: CDR1 MRHNA, CDR2 SNTAGT.

The rearrangement joins TRBV2 to TRBJ1-1, with D perhaps matching TRBD1 (5 bases). V was pared by 7 bases and J by 1 base, with 10 bases between. The CDR3 spans 13 residues. CDR1 and CDR2 (germline): SNHLY, FYNNEI. CDR3 amino acids: CASTRDPNTEAFF. The CDR3 DNA reads TGTGCCAGCACCCGGGACCCGAACACTGAAGCTTTCTTT.

The J gene is TRBJ2-7, the V gene TRBV6-5; a possible D gene is TRBD2 (6 bases). Trimming took 6 bases from V and 2 from J, leaving 17 bases between them. This CDR3 comprises 15 residues. Germline V gene data show CDR1 as MNHEY and CDR2 as SVGAGI. CDR3 sequence (DNA): TGTGCCAGCAGCCGGGGTAGGGGACTTGCCTACGAGCAGTACTTC. Amino acids: CASSRGRGLAYEQYF.

The rearrangement joins TRBV7-9 to TRBJ2-5; 11 bases match TRBD2. The tail of the sequence fits TRBJ2-7 better, so the J call may be wrong. This CDR3 has 15 residues. CDR1 is SEHNR, CDR2 FQNEAQ, per germline (reference sequence). Written as DNA, the CDR3 is TGTGCCAGCAGATCTATAGCGGGAGGGACCTACGAGCAGTACTTC. This encodes CASRSIAGGTYEQYF.